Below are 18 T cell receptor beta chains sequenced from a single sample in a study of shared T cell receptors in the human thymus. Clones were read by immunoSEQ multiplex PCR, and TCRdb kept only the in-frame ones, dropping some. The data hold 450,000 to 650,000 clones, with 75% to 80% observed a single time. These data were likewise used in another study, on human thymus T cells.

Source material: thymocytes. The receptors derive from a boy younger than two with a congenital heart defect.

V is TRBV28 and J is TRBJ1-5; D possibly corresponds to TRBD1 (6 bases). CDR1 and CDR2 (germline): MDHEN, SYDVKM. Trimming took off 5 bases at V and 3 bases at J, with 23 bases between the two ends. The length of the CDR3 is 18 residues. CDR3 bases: TGTGCCAGCAGTGCCCGGGACCTACAGGGAAGGATCAATCAGCCCCAGCATTTT. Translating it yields CASSARDLQGRINQPQHF.

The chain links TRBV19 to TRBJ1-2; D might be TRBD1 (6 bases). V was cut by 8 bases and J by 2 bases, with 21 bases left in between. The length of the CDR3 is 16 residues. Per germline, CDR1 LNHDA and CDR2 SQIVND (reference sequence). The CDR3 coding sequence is TGTGCCAGTGCCGGGGCAGGGAAGAGGGGGAACTATGGCTACACCTTC. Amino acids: CASAGAGKRGNYGYTF.

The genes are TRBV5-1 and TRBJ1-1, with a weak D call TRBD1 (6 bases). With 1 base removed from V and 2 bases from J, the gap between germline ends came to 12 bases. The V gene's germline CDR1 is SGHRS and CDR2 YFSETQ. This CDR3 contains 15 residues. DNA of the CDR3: TGCGCCAGCAGCTTGTCAAGGGGACACAACACTGAAGCTTTCTTT. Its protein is CASSLSRGHNTEAFF. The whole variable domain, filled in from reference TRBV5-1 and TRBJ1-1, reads KAGVTQTPRYLIKTRGQQVTLSCSPISGHRSVSWYQQTPGQGLQFLFEYFSETQRNKGNFPGRFSGRQFSNSRSEMNVSTLELGDSALYLCASSLSRGHNTEAFFGQGTRLTVV.

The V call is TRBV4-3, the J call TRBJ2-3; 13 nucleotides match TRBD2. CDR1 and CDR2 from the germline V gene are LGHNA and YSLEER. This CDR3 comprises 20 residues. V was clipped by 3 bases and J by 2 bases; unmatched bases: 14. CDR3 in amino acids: CASSHQMGRLAGGVTDTQYF. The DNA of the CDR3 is TGCGCCAGCAGCCACCAAATGGGGAGACTAGCGGGAGGAGTCACAGATACGCAGTATTTT.

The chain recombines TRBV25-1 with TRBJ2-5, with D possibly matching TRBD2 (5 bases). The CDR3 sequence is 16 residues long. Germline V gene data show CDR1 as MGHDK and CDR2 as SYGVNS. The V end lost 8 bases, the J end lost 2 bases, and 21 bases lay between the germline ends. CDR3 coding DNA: TGTGCCAGCGGCACCCAGACTATCCAAATACAAGAGACCCAGTACTTC. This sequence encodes CASGTQTIQIQETQYF.

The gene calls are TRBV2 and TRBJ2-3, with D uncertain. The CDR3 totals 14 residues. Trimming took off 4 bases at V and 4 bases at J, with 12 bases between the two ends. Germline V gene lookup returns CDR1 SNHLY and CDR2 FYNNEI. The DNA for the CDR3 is TGTGCCAGCAGTGCTCCAATAGCTGCAGATACGCAGTATTTT. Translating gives CASSAPIAADTQYF.

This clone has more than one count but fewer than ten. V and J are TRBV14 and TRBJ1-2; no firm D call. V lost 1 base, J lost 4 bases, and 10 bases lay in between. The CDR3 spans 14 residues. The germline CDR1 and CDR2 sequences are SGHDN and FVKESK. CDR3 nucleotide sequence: TGTGCCAGCAGCCAAGGAGTGCCAGGCTATGGCTACACCTTC. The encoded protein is CASSQGVPGYGYTF.

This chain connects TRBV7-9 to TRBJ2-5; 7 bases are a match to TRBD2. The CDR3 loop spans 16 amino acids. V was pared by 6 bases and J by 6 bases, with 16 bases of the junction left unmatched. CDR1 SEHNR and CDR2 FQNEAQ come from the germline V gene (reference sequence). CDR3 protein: CASSHIPQRGAKTQYF. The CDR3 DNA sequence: TGTGCCAGCAGTCATATCCCGCAGCGGGGTGCAAAGACCCAGTACTTC.

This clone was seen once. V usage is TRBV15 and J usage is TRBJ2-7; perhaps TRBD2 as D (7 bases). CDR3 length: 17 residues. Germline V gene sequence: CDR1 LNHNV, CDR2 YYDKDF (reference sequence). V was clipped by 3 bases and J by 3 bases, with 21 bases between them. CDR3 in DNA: TGTGCCACCAGCAGGGAGGTGACCCTGGGAGGGGGCTACGAGCAGTACTTC. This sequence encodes CATSREVTLGGGYEQYF.

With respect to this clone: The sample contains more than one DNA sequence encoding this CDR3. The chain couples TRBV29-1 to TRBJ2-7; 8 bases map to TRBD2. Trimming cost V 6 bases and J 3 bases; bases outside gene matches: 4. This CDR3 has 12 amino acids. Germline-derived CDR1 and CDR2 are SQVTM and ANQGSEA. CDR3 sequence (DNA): TGCAGCGTGGGTACTAGCGGCTACGAGCAGTACTTC. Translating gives CSVGTSGYEQYF.

CDR3 in DNA: TGCGCCAGCAGCCAATCATACAATGAGCAGTTCTTC. Protein: CASSQSYNEQFF. The rearrangement links TRBV5-1 to TRBJ2-1; D unclear. V was shortened by 4 bases and J by 4 bases, with 6 bases between the two germline ends. CDR1 and CDR2 (germline): SGHRS, YFSETQ. The CDR3 extends over 12 amino acids.

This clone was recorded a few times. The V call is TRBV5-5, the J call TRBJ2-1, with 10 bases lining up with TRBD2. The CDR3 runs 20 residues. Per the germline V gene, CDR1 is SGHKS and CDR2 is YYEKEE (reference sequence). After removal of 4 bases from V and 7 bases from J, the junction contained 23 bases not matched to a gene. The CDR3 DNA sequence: TGTGCCAGCAGCGAGAGGCGAACAGCCCTAAGCGGGAGGGCCAGGAATGAGCAGTTCTTC. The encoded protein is CASSERRTALSGRARNEQFF.

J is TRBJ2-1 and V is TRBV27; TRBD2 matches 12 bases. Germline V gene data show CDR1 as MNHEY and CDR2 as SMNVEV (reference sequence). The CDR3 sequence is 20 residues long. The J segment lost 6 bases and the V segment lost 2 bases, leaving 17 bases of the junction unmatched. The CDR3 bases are TGTGCCAGCAGTTTACTTCTCTCGGGACTAGCGGGCCCCCTCCCCAATGAGCAGTTCTTC. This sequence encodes CASSLLLSGLAGPLPNEQFF.

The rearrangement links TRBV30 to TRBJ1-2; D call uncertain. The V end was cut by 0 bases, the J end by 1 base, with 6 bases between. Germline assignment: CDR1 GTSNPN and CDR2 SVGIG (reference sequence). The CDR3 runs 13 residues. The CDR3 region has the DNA TGTGCCTGGAGTGTAGCTTATAACTATGGCTACACCTTC. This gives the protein CAWSVAYNYGYTF.

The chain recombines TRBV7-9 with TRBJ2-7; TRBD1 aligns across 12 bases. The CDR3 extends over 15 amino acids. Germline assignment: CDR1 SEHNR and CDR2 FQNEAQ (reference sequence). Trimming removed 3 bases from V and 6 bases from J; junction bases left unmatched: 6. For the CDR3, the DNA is TGTGCCAGCAGCTTGGGCCGGGACAGGGGGCGCGAGCAGTACTTC. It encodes CASSLGRDRGREQYF.

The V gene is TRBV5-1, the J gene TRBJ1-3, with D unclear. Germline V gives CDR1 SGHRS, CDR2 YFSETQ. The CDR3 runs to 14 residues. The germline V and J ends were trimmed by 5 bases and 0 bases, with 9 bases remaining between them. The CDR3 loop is CASRESLSGNTIYF. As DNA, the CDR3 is TGCGCCAGCAGAGAGTCTCTCTCTGGAAACACCATATATTTT.

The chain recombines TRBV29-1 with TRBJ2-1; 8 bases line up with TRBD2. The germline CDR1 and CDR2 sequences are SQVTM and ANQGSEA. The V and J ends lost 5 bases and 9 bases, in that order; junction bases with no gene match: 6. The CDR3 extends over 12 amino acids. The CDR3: CSVNSGRGEQFF. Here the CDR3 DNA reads TGCAGCGTTAACAGCGGGAGAGGTGAGCAGTTCTTC.

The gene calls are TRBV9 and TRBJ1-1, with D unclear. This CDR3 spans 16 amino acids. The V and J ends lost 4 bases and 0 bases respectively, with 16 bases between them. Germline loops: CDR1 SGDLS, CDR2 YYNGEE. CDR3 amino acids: CASSTSGQTLNTEAFF. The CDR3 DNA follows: TGTGCCAGCAGCACTAGCGGCCAAACTCTGAACACTGAAGCTTTCTTT.